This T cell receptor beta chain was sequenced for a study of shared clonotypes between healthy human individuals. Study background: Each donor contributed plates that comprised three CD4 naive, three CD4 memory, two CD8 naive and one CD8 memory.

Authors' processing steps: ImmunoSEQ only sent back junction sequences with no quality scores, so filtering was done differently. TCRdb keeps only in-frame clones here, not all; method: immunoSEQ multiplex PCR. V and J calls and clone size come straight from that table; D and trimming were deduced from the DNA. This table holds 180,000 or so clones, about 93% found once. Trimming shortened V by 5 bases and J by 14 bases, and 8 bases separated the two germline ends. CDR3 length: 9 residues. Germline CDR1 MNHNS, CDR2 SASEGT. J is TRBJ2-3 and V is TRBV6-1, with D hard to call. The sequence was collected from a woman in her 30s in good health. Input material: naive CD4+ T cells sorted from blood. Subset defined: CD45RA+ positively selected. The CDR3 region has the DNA TGTGCCAGCAGTTACCCCCGGTATTTT. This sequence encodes CASSYPRYF.